This entry concerns a single TCR beta chain. This clonotype was seen many times. The antigen it binds to is not known. Per-base quality was not reported, and no clone a single base away is much larger than it. The library was obtained by 5' RACE. Sequenced using an Illumina MiSeq. The public reads were reanalyzed by TCRdb: fastp trimming at Q25, MiXCR alignment, in-frame beta chains only. When rows share a CDR3 protein, they turn into one entry using the most common DNA and genes. The sample yields about 82,000 distinct CDR3 sequences; roughly 5% were counted once. In total, the top ten clones hold roughly 7.6% of the sample. V sheds 0 bases and J sheds 6 bases, leaving 9 bases between their ends. CDR1 is given as GTSNPN and CDR2 as SVGIG, both from the germline V gene (reference sequence). The CDR3 runs 12 amino acids, cysteine and phenylalanine included. The kept DNA is CDR3 alone, 36 bases in frame from the first base.

The data belong to a study of T cells of healthy individuals (dated by TCRdb to between 2017 and 2018). This receptor was identified in a female donor in good health. The V and J genes are TRBV30 and TRBJ2-7; the D element could tentatively be TRBD1 or TRBD2, as 5 bases agree for each. Here is the DNA: TGTGCCTGGAGTGTCGGGGCTCTCGAGCAGTACTTC. It translates as CAWSVGALEQYF.